This entry is about one TCR beta chain. Its antigen is not known. Libraries were prepared by immunoSEQ multiplex PCR; TCRdb keeps only in-frame clonotypes and omits some of them. Among roughly 18,000 clones listed, about 70% were seen once. Before the COVID-19 pandemic, during about 2010-2018, CD4+ T cells were taken from unexposed donors. The cells were cultured for around ten days before CD4+ T cells were isolated. A few million PBMCs per well were cultured with around 10 IU/ml IL-2. Cultures received half-medium IL-2 refreshes on days 3 and 7. The sample originates from a study of CD4 T cells in relation to SARS-CoV-2 and coronaviruses. Whole-study findings and limits: The cross-reactivity analysis covered only spike protein, not other viral proteins.

The CDR3 has 12 amino acids. V was pared by 7 bases and J by 6 bases, with 2 bases of the junction left unmatched. Germline V gives CDR1 SQVTM, CDR2 ANQGSEA. The genes are TRBV29-1 and TRBJ2-1, with TRBD2 matching over 11 bases. The specimen was CD4+ T cells from PBMCs, cultured in vitro. The clonotype was recovered from a human donor in good health. The CDR3: CSAGTSGNEQFF. The CDR3 DNA sequence: TGCAGCGCCGGGACTAGCGGCAATGAGCAGTTCTTC.